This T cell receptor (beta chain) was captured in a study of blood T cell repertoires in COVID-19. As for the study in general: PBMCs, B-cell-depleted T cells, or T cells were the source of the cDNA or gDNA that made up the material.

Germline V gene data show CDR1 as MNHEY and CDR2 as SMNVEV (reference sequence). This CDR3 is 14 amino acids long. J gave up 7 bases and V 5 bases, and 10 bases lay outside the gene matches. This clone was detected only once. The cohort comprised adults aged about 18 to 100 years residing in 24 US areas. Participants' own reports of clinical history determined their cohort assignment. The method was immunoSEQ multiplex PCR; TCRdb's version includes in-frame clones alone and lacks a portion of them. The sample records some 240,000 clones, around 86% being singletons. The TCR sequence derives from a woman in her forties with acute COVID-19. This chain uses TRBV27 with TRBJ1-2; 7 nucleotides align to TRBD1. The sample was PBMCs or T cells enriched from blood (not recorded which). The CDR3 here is CASSARQGASGYTF. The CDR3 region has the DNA TGTGCCAGCAGTGCCAGACAGGGAGCAAGTGGCTACACCTTC.